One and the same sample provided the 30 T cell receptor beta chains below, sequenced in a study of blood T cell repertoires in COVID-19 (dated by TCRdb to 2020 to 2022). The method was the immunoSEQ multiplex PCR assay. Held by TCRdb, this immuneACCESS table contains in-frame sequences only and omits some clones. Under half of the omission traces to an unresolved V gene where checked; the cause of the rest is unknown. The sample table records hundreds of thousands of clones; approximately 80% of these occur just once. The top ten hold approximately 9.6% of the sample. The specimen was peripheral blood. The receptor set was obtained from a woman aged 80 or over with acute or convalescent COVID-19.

DNA for the CDR3: TGTGCCAGCAGCTCCCCACAGCGGGGGGGGATGGATACGCAGTATTTT. It encodes CASSSPQRGGMDTQYF. The chain employs TRBV5-4 and TRBJ2-3; TRBD2 matches at 10 bases. The ends lost 3 bases at V and 6 bases at J; junction bases unmatched: 10. Germline loops: CDR1 SGHNT, CDR2 YYREEE (reference sequence). This CDR3 is built from 16 residues.

The CDR3 coding sequence is TGTGCCAGCAGAAATTCTCCGCACAGTAATTCACCCCTCCACTTT. It translates to CASRNSPHSNSPLHF. The chain links TRBV27 to TRBJ1-6; D ambiguous. This CDR3 has 15 residues. CDR1 is MNHEY, CDR2 SMNVEV, per germline (reference sequence). Trimming removed 6 bases from V and 6 bases from J, with 15 bases in between.

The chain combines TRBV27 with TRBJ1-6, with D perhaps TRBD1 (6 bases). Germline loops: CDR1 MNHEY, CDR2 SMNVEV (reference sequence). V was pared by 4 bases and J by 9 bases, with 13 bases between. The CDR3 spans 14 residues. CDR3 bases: TGTGCCAGCAGTTCCGAAGGGGGGGTTTCACCCCTCCACTTT. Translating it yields CASSSEGGVSPLHF.

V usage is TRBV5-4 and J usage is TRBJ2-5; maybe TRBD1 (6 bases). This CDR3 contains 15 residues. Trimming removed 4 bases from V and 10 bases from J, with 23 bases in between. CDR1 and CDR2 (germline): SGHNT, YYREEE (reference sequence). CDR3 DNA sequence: TGTGCCAGCAGCGTCGGGACACACCGACTTTTGGACCAGTACTTC. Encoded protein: CASSVGTHRLLDQYF.

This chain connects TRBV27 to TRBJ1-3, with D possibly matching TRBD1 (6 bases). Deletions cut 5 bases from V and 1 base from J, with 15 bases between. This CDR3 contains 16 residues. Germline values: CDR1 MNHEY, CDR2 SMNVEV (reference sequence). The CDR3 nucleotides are TGTGCCAGCAGTCCTTACCCGACAGGTTCTGGAAACACCATATATTTT. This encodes CASSPYPTGSGNTIYF.

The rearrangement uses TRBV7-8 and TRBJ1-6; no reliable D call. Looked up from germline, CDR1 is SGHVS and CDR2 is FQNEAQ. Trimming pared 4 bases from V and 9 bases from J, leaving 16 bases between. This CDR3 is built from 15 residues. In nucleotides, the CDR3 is TGTGCCAGCAGCTACCCAAGCGCCTCTAGTTCACCCCTCCACTTT. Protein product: CASSYPSASSSPLHF. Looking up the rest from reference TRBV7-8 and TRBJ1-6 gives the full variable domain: GAGVSQSPRYKVAKRGQDVALRCDPISGHVSLFWYQQALGQGPEFLTYFQNEAQLDKSGLPSDRFFAERPEGSVSTLKIQRTQQEDSAVYLCASSYPSASSSPLHFGNGTRLTVT.

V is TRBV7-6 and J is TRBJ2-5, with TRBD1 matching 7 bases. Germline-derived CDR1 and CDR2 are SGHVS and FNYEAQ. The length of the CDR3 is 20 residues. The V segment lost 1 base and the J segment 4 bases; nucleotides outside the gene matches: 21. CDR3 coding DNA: TGTGCCAGCAGCTTAGTTCCGCCAAACCGAGGGGGCGCCTCGCGAGAGACCCAGTACTTC. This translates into CASSLVPPNRGGASRETQYF. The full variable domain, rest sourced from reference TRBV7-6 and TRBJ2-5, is GAGVSQSPRYKVTKRGQDVALRCDPISGHVSLYWYRQALGQGPEFLTYFNYEAQQDKSGLPNDRFSAERPEGSISTLTIQRTEQRDSAMYRCASSLVPPNRGGASRETQYFGPGTRLLVL.

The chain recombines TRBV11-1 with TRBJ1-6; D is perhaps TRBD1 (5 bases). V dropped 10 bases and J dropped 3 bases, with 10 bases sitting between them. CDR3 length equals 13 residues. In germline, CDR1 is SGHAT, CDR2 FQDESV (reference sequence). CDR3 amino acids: CATSQVYNSPLHF. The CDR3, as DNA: TGTGCCACCTCACAGGTCTATAATTCACCCCTCCACTTT.

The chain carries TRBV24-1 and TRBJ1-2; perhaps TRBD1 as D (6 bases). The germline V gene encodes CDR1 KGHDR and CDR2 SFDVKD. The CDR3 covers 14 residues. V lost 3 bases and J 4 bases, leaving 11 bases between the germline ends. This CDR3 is CATSDPDRPYGYTF. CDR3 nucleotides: TGTGCCACCAGTGATCCTGACAGGCCCTATGGCTACACCTTC.

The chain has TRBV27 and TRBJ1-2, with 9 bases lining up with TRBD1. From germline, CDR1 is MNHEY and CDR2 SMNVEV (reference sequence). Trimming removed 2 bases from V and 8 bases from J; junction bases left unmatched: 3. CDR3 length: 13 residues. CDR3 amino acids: CASSLGTGRGYTF. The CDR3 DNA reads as TGTGCCAGCAGTTTAGGGACAGGGAGAGGCTACACCTTC.

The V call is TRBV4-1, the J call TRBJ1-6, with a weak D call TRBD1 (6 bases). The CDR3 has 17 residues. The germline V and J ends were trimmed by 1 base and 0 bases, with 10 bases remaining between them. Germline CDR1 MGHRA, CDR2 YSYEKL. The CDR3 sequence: CASSQAGRGSYNSPLHF. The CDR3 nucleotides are TGCGCCAGCAGCCAAGCCGGCAGGGGCTCCTATAATTCACCCCTCCACTTT.

CDR3 sequence reads: CASSLQGGAGDRKETQYF. CDR3 DNA: TGCGCCAGCAGCCTCCAAGGAGGTGCGGGGGATAGGAAAGAGACCCAGTACTTC. This chain links TRBV4-1 with TRBJ2-5; TRBD2 matches 7 bases. There are 18 residues in the CDR3. Trimming removed 4 bases from V and 3 bases from J; junction bases left unmatched: 17. Germline V lookup: CDR1 MGHRA, CDR2 YSYEKL.

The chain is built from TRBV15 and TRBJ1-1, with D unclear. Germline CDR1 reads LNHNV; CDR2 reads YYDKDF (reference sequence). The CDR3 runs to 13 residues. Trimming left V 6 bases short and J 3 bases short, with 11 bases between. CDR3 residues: CATRTVGDTEAFF. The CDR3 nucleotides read TGTGCCACCAGAACCGTAGGAGACACTGAAGCTTTCTTT.

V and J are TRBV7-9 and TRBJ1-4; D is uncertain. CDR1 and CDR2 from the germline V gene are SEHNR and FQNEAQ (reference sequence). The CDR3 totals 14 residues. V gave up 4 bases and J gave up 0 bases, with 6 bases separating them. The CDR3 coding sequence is TGTGCCAGCAGCTCCCTTGCAACTAATGAAAAACTGTTTTTT. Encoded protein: CASSSLATNEKLFF. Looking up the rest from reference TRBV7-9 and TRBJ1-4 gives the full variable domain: DTGVSQNPRHKITKRGQNVTFRCDPISEHNRLYWYRQTLGQGPEFLTYFQNEAQLEKSRLLSDRFSAERPKGSFSTLEIQRTEQGDSAMYLCASSSLATNEKLFFGSGTQLSVL.

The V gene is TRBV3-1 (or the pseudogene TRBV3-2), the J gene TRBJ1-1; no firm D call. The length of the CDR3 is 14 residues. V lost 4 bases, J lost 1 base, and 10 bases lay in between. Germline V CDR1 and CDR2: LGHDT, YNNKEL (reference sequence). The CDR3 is CASSPWEGNTEAFF. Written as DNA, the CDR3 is TGTGCCAGCAGCCCATGGGAGGGGAACACTGAAGCTTTCTTT.

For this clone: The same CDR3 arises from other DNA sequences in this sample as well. The CDR3 bases are TGCGCCAGCAGCCGGGACAGGGGGAGACTAGAGACCCAGTACTTC. Protein: CASSRDRGRLETQYF. The gene calls are TRBV5-1 and TRBJ2-5, with TRBD1 matching over 11 bases. Germline loops: CDR1 SGHRS, CDR2 YFSETQ. The CDR3 contains 15 residues. The ends lost 4 bases at V and 4 bases at J; junction bases unmatched: 6.

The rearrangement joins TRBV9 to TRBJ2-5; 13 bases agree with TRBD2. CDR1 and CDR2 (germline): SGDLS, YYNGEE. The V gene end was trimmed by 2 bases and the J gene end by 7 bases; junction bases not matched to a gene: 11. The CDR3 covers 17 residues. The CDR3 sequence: CASSVGLAGASPGTQYF. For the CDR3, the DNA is TGTGCCAGCAGCGTCGGACTAGCGGGGGCCTCCCCTGGGACCCAGTACTTC.

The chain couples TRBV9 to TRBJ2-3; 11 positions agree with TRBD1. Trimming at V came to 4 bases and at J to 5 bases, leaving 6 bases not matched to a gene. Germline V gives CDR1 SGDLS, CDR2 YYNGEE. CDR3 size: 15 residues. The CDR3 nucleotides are TGTGCCAGCAGCCCACGGACAGGGGGCATAGATACGCAGTATTTT. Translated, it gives CASSPRTGGIDTQYF.

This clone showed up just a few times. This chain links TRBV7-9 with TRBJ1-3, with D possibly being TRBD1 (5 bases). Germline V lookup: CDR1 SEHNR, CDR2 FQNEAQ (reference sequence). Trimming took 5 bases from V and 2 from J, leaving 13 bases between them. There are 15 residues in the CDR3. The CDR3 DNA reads TGTGCCAGCAGCCGGGGGGGGATGGCTGGAAACACCATATATTTT. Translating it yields CASSRGGMAGNTIYF.

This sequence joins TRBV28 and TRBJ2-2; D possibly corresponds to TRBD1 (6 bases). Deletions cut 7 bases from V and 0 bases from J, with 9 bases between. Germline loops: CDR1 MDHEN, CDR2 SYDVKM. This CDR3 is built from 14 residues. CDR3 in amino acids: CASIGTPNTGELFF. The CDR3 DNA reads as TGTGCCAGCATTGGGACACCGAACACCGGGGAGCTGTTTTTT.

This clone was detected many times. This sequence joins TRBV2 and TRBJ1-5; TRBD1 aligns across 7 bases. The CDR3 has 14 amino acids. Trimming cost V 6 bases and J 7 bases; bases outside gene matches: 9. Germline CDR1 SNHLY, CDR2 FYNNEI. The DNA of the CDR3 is TGTGCCAGCAGCTATGGGCAGGGGGACCAGCCCCAGCATTTT. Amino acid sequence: CASSYGQGDQPQHF.

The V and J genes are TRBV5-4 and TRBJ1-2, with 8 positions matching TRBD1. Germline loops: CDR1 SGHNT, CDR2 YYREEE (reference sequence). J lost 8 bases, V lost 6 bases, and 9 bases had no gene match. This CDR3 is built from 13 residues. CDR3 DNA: TGTGCCAGCACCTCCCAGGGGGCGCGAGGCTACACCTTC. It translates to CASTSQGARGYTF.

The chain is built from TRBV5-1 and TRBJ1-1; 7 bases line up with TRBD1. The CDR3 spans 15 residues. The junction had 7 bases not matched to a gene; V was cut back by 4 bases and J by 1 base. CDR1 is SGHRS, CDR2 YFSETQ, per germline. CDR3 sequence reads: CASSIGTAGNTEAFF. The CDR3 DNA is TGCGCCAGCAGCATCGGGACAGCAGGGAACACTGAAGCTTTCTTT.

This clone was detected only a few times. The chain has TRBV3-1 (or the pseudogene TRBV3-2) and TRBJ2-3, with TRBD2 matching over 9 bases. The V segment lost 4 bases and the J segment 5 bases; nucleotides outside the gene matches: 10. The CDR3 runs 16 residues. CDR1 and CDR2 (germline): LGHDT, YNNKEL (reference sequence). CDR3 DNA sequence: TGTGCCAGCAGCCCCGTGGCGGGGGGGCGGGGAGATACGCAGTATTTT. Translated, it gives CASSPVAGGRGDTQYF.

The CDR3 nucleotides are TGCGCCAGCAGCGATTCAGGTGTGACCGGGGAGCTGTTTTTT. Residues: CASSDSGVTGELFF. This chain links TRBV5-1 with TRBJ2-2; no reliable D call. There are 14 residues in the CDR3. Germline V gene data show CDR1 as SGHRS and CDR2 as YFSETQ. V lost 4 bases to trimming and J lost 5 bases, with 12 bases between them.

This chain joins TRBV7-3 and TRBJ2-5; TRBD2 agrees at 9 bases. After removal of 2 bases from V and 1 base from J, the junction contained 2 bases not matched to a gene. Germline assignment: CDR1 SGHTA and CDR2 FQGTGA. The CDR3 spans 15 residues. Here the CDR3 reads CASSLQRGAQETQYF. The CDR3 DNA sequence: TGTGCCAGCAGCTTACAGCGGGGGGCCCAAGAGACCCAGTACTTC.

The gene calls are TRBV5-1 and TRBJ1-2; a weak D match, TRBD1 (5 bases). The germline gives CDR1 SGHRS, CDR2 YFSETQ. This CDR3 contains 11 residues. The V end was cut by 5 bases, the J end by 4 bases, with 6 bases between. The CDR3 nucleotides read TGCGCCAGCAGGGGACTCTATGGCTACACCTTC. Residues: CASRGLYGYTF.

CDR3 nucleotides: TGTGCTAGTGGGCAGGGGGGTTTACGGCAGCCCCAGCATTTT. This gives the protein CASGQGGLRQPQHF. The chain joins TRBV12-5 to TRBJ1-5, with 7 bases that match TRBD1. This CDR3 is 14 amino acids long. CDR1 is LGHNT and CDR2 is FRNRAP in the germline V gene. With V trimmed by 6 bases and J by 7 bases, 9 bases remained unmatched.

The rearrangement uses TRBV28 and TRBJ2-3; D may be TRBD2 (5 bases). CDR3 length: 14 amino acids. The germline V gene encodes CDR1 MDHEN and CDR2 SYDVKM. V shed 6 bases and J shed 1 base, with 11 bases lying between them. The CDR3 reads CASRRARGTDTQYF. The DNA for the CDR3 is TGTGCCAGCAGGCGGGCGCGGGGCACAGATACGCAGTATTTT.

In nucleotides, the CDR3 is TGTGCCAGTAGCACTACAGGGATCACAGATACGCAGTATTTT. Its protein is CASSTTGITDTQYF. The chain combines TRBV19 with TRBJ2-3; TRBD1 might be the D (6 bases). This CDR3 spans 14 amino acids. Germline lookup yields CDR1 LNHDA and CDR2 SQIVND (reference sequence). Trimming took 6 bases from V and 2 from J, leaving 12 bases between them.